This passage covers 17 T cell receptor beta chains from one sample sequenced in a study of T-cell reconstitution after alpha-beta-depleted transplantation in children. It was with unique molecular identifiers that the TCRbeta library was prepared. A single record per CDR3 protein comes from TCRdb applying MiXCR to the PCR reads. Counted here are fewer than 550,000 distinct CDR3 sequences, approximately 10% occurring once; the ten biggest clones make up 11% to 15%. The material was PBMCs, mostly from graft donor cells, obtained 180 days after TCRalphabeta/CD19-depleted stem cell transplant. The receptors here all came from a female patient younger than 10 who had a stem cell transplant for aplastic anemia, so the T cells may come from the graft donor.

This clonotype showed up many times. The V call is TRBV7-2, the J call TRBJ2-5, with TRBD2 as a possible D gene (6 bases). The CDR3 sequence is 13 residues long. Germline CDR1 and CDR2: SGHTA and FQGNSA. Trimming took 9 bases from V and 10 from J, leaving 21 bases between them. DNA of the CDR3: TGTGCCAGTAGTCGGGATGGGGCGGGAAGCCAGTACTTC. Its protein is CASSRDGAGSQYF.

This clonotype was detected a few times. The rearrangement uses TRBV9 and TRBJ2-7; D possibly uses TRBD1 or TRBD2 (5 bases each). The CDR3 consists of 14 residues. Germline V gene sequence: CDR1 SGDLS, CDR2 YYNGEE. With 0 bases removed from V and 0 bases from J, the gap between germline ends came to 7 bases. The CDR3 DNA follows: TGTGCCAGCAGCGTAGGGGACCCCTCCTACGAGCAGTACTTC. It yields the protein CASSVGDPSYEQYF. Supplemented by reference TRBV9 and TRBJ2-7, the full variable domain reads DSGVTQTPKHLITATGQRVTLRCSPRSGDLSVYWYQQSLDQGLQFLIQYYNGEERAKGNILERFSAQQFPDLHSELNLSSLELGDSALYFCASSVGDPSYEQYFGPGTRLTVT.

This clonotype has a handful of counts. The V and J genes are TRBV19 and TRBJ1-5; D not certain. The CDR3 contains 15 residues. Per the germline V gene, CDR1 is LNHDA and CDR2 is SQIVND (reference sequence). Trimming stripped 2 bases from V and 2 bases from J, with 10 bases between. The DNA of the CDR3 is TGTGCCAGTAGTATAACCCTGAACGGCAATCAGCCCCAGCATTTT. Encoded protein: CASSITLNGNQPQHF. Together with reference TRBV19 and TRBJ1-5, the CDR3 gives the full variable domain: DGGITQSPKYLFRKEGQNVTLSCEQNLNHDAMYWYRQDPGQGLRLIYYSQIVNDFQKGDIAEGYSVSREKKESFPLTVTSAQKNPTAFYLCASSITLNGNQPQHFGDGTRLSIL.

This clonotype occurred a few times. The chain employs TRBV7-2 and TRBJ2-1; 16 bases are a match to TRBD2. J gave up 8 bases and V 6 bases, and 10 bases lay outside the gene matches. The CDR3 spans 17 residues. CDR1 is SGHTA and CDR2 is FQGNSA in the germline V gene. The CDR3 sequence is CASSSYLGLAGGDEQFF. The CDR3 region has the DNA TGTGCCAGCAGTTCTTACCTGGGACTAGCGGGAGGGGATGAGCAGTTCTTC. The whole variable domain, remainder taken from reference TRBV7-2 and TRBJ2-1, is GAGVSQSPSNKVTEKGKDVELRCDPISGHTALYWYRQSLGQGLEFLIYFQGNSAPDKSGLPSDRFSAERTGGSVSTLTIQRTQQEDSAVYLCASSSYLGLAGGDEQFFGPGTRLTVL.

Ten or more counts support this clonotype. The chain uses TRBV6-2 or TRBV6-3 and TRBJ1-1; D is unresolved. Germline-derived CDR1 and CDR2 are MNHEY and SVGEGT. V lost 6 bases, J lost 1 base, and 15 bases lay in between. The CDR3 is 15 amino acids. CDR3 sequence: CASSDPSLGNTEAFF. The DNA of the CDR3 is TGTGCCAGCAGCGATCCCTCCCTTGGGAACACTGAAGCTTTCTTT.

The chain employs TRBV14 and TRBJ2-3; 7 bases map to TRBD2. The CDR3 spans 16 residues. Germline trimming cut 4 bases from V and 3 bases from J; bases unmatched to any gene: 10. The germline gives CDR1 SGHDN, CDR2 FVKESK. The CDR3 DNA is TGTGCCAGCAGCCCTTCTAGGGAGGGACGGACAGATACGCAGTATTTT. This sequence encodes CASSPSREGRTDTQYF.

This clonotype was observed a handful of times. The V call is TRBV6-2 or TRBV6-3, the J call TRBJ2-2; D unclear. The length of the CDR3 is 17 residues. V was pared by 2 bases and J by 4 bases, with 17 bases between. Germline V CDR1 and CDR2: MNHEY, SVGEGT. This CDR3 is CASSYDLRSLITGELFF. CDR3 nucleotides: TGTGCCAGCAGTTACGATCTCAGGAGTCTAATCACCGGGGAGCTGTTTTTT.

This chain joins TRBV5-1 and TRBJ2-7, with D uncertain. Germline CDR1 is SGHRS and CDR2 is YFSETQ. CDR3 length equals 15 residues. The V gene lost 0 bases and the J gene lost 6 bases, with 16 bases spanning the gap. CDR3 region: CASSLENGPTSEQYF. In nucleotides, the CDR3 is TGCGCCAGCAGCTTGGAGAACGGTCCTACGAGCGAGCAGTACTTC.

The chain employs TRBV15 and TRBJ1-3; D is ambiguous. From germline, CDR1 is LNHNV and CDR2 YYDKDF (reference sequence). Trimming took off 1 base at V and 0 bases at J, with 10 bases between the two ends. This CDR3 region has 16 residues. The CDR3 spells CATSRGLPSSGNTIYF. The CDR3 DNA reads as TGTGCCACCAGCAGAGGACTACCTAGCTCTGGAAACACCATATATTTT.

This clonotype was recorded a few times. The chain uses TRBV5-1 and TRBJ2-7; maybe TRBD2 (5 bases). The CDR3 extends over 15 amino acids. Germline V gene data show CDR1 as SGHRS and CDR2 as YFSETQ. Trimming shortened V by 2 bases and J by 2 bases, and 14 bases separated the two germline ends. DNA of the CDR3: TGCGCCAGCAGCTTCCCCGGGGATCCCCCCTACGAGCAGTACGTC. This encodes CASSFPGDPPYEQYV.

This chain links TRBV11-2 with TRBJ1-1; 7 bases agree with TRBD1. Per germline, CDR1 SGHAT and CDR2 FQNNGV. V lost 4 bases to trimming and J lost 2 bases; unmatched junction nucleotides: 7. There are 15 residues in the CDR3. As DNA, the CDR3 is TGTGCCAGCAGCTCGAACAGGGGCGGTAACACTGAAGCTTTCTTT. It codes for CASSSNRGGNTEAFF.

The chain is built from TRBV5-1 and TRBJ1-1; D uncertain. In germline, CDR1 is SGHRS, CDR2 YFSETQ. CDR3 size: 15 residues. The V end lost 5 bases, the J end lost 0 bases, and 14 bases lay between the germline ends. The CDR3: CASSRRAGMNTEAFF. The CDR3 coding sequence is TGCGCCAGCAGTCGTAGGGCAGGTATGAACACTGAAGCTTTCTTT.

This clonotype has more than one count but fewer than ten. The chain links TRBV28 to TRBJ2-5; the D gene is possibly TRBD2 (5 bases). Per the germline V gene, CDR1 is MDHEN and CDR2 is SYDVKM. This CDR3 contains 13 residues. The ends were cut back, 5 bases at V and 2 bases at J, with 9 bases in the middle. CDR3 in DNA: TGTGCCAGCAGTGCGGACTTACAAGAGACCCAGTACTTC. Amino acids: CASSADLQETQYF. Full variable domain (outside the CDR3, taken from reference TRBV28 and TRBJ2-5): DVKVTQSSRYLVKRTGEKVFLECVQDMDHENMFWYRQDPGLGLRLIYFSYDVKMKEKGDIPEGYSVSREKKERFSLILESASTNQTSMYLCASSADLQETQYFGPGTRLLVL.

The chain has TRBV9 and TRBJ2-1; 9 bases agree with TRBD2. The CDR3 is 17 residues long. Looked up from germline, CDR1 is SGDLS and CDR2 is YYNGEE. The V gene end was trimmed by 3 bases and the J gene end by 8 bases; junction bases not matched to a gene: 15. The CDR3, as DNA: TGTGCCAGCAGCGCCAACCCAGGGCGGGAGGGCCTCGATGAGCAGTTCTTC. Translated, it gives CASSANPGREGLDEQFF.

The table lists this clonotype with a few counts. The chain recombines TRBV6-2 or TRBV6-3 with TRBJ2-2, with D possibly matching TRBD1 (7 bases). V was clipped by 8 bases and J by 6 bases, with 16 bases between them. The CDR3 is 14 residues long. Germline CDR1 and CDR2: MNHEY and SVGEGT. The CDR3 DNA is TGTGCCAGCCGAAGCAGGGGGGAGGCCGGGGAGCTGTTTTTT. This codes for CASRSRGEAGELFF.

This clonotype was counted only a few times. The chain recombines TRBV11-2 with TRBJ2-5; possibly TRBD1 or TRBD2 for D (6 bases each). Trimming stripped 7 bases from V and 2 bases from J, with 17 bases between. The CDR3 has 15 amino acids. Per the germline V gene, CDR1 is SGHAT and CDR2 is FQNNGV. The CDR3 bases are TGTGCCAGCATCAGCTTACGGGGGCAGCAAGAGACCCAGTACTTC. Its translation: CASISLRGQQETQYF.

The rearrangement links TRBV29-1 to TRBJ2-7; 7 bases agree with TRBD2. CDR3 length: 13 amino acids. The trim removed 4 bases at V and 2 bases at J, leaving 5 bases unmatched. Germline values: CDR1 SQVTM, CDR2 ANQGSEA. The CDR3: CSVGSSGTYEQYF. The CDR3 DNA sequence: TGCAGCGTTGGGTCTAGCGGAACCTACGAGCAGTACTTC.